Following are 27 T cell receptor beta chains from one sample sequenced in a study of cytomegalovirus exposure and HLA in healthy donors. Primers for the PCR totalled 60 Vbeta and 13 Jbeta. The table came from immunoSEQ multiplex PCR; TCRdb's copy has only in-frame clones and leaves some out. The repertoire table contains 55,000 to 80,000 clones. The specimen sequenced was PBMCs. The origin of the receptors is a man aged 35 to 55 in good health and CMV-seronegative.

This clone is deemed medium-sized by its frequency. The chain employs TRBV14 and TRBJ2-7; D is perhaps TRBD2 (5 bases). In germline, CDR1 is SGHDN, CDR2 FVKESK. Trimming pared 5 bases from V and 3 bases from J, leaving 8 bases between. This CDR3 spans 12 amino acids. The CDR3 DNA reads as TGTGCCAGCAGCTTAACTAGCTACGAGCAGTACTTC. It yields the protein CASSLTSYEQYF.

J is TRBJ2-5 and V is TRBV7-6, with TRBD2 identical over 12 bases. Germline V CDR1 and CDR2: SGHVS, FNYEAQ. V trimming: 1 base; J trimming: 5 bases; junction bases outside the gene matches: 2. The CDR3 loop spans 15 amino acids. The DNA for the CDR3 is TGTGCCAGCAGCTTAGGGCTAGCGGGGGGGGAGACCCAGTACTTC. Residues: CASSLGLAGGETQYF.

The chain is built from TRBV23-1 and TRBJ2-3, with unresolved D. TRBV23-1 falls under the ORF class, with uncertain function. Trimming left V 10 bases short and J 2 bases short, with 13 bases between. CDR3 size: 13 residues. The CDR3 DNA reads TGCGCCACGGCTCAGGTATCCACAGATACGCAGTATTTT. Protein product: CATAQVSTDTQYF.

The V and J genes are TRBV7-3 and TRBJ2-5; a possible D gene is TRBD2 (6 bases). The CDR3 totals 14 residues. From germline, CDR1 is SGHTA and CDR2 FQGTGA. Trimming took off 1 base at V and 4 bases at J, with 10 bases between the two ends. CDR3 in DNA: TGTGCCAGCAGCTTAAATGGGGGAGGAGAGACCCAGTACTTC. Its protein is CASSLNGGGETQYF.

J is TRBJ2-2 and V is TRBV7-9, with 7 nucleotides matching TRBD1. Trimming removed 6 bases from V and 6 bases from J; junction bases left unmatched: 10. CDR1 is SEHNR, CDR2 FQNEAQ, per germline (reference sequence). The length of the CDR3 is 15 residues. CDR3 amino acids: CASSSGQVRSGELFF. CDR3 DNA sequence: TGTGCCAGCAGTTCTGGACAGGTTAGGTCCGGGGAGCTGTTTTTT.

The chain couples TRBV27 to TRBJ1-6, with 7 positions matching TRBD1. Looked up from germline, CDR1 is MNHEY and CDR2 is SMNVEV (reference sequence). Trimming at V came to 6 bases and at J to 11 bases, leaving 10 bases not matched to a gene. The CDR3 length is 14 residues. The CDR3 coding sequence is TGTGCCAGCAGCCCTGGGACAGAGGGTGCACCCCTCCACTTT. Its protein is CASSPGTEGAPLHF.

This chain uses TRBV28 with TRBJ2-1, with 11 bases aligning to TRBD2. The germline CDR1 and CDR2 sequences are MDHEN and SYDVKM. This CDR3 has 17 residues. Germline trimming cut 6 bases from V and 5 bases from J; bases unmatched to any gene: 12. CDR3 in amino acids: CASRTSSSGGIDNEQFF. In DNA form, the CDR3 reads TGTGCCAGCAGGACGTCTTCTAGCGGGGGGATCGACAATGAGCAGTTCTTC.

V is TRBV28 and J is TRBJ2-7; 10 bases map to TRBD1. J was trimmed by 2 bases and V by 5 bases; bases with no gene match: 3. The CDR3 length is 14 residues. Germline CDR1 and CDR2: MDHEN and SYDVKM. This CDR3 reads CASSVGTGAYEQYF. The CDR3 DNA is TGTGCCAGCAGTGTCGGGACAGGGGCCTACGAGCAGTACTTC.

This chain connects TRBV9 to TRBJ2-1; D is possibly TRBD1 (5 bases). The germline CDR1 and CDR2 sequences are SGDLS and YYNGEE. Trimming cost V 0 bases and J 5 bases, with 12 bases left between them. The CDR3 is 15 amino acids. The CDR3 nucleotides read TGTGCCAGCAGCGTAGTAGTTGGCAGGGACAATGAGCAGTTCTTC. It yields the protein CASSVVVGRDNEQFF. The variable domain in full, completed from reference TRBV9 and TRBJ2-1, reads DSGVTQTPKHLITATGQRVTLRCSPRSGDLSVYWYQQSLDQGLQFLIQYYNGEERAKGNILERFSAQQFPDLHSELNLSSLELGDSALYFCASSVVVGRDNEQFFGPGTRLTVL.

The genes are TRBV27 and TRBJ1-2; 8 bases match TRBD1. The CDR3 has 13 residues. V gave up 5 bases and J gave up 4 bases; unmatched junction bases: 3. CDR1 MNHEY and CDR2 SMNVEV come from the germline V gene (reference sequence). The chain's CDR3 is CASSQGAIYGYTF. The DNA for the CDR3 is TGTGCCAGCAGTCAGGGGGCGATCTATGGCTACACCTTC.

The rearrangement uses TRBV5-4 and TRBJ2-7, with 10 nucleotides matching TRBD2. The V and J ends lost 0 bases and 2 bases, in that order; junction bases with no gene match: 5. The CDR3 is made up of 16 amino acids. Germline CDR1 and CDR2: SGHNT and YYREEE (reference sequence). The CDR3 bases are TGTGCCAGCAGCTTGGAACTAGCGGGGACCCCCTACGAGCAGTACTTC. It yields the protein CASSLELAGTPYEQYF.

The rearrangement joins TRBV18 to TRBJ1-3; D remains ambiguous. V shed 3 bases and J shed 2 bases, with 11 bases lying between them. This CDR3 has 15 residues. Germline V gives CDR1 KGHSH, CDR2 LQKENI. CDR3 loop: CASSPGRAAGNTIYF. CDR3 DNA sequence: TGTGCCAGCTCACCTGGGAGGGCCGCTGGAAACACCATATATTTT.

This chain connects TRBV5-1 to TRBJ2-3; weak D call: TRBD1 (6 bases). The CDR3 length is 14 residues. The V end was cut by 4 bases, the J end by 2 bases, with 11 bases between. CDR1 SGHRS and CDR2 YFSETQ come from the germline V gene. As DNA, the CDR3 is TGCGCCAGCAGCCGCCGGGACAACACAGATACGCAGTATTTT. Its translation is CASSRRDNTDTQYF.

V and J are TRBV15 and TRBJ1-5; D is ambiguous. Trimming took off 5 bases at V and 2 bases at J, with 13 bases between the two ends. Germline V gives CDR1 LNHNV, CDR2 YYDKDF (reference sequence). This CDR3 has 15 residues. This CDR3 reads CATSWAAGGNQPQHF. CDR3 sequence (DNA): TGTGCCACCAGCTGGGCCGCCGGGGGCAATCAGCCCCAGCATTTT.

The chain employs TRBV7-2 and TRBJ1-1; unclear D gene. The CDR3 spans 15 residues. From germline, CDR1 is SGHTA and CDR2 FQGNSA. Trimming stripped 3 bases from V and 4 bases from J, with 15 bases between. The CDR3 DNA follows: TGTGCCAGCAGCTTCTTCACGGCAGGAATCACTGAAGCTTTCTTT. Its translation is CASSFFTAGITEAFF.

The chain uses TRBV28 and TRBJ2-7, with 9 bases lining up with TRBD1. This CDR3 is built from 16 residues. In germline, CDR1 is MDHEN, CDR2 SYDVKM. J was trimmed by 4 bases and V by 3 bases; bases with no gene match: 10. CDR3 sequence: CASSFLYRGRRYEQYF. CDR3 sequence (DNA): TGTGCCAGCAGTTTTCTATACAGGGGGCGTCGATACGAGCAGTACTTC.

This sequence joins TRBV9 and TRBJ2-3; maybe TRBD2 (6 bases). The CDR3 runs to 12 residues. From germline, CDR1 is SGDLS and CDR2 YYNGEE. The V end was cut by 2 bases, the J end by 5 bases, with 6 bases between. In DNA form, the CDR3 reads TGTGCCAGCAGCGTCGGGGGAGATACGCAGTATTTT. Protein sequence: CASSVGGDTQYF.

CDR3 nucleotide sequence: TGTGCCAGCGGCCTGAGCGGGGGGAAAGAGACCCAGTACTTC. Translated, it gives CASGLSGGKETQYF. This chain uses TRBV6-5 with TRBJ2-5, with 9 bases identical to TRBD2. Germline lookup yields CDR1 MNHEY and CDR2 SVGAGI. V dropped 8 bases and J dropped 3; count of bases not matched to a gene: 7. The length of the CDR3 is 14 residues.

This chain links TRBV19 with TRBJ2-5, with 8 bases fitting TRBD1. The CDR3 is 15 residues long. V was clipped by 7 bases and J by 4 bases; unmatched bases: 11. CDR1 LNHDA and CDR2 SQIVND come from the germline V gene (reference sequence). Written as DNA, the CDR3 is TGTGCCAGTAACCCTCAGGGTGGACAGGGAGAGACCCAGTACTTC. Protein product: CASNPQGGQGETQYF. The variable domain in full, with the rest retrieved from reference TRBV19 and TRBJ2-5, is DGGITQSPKYLFRKEGQNVTLSCEQNLNHDAMYWYRQDPGQGLRLIYYSQIVNDFQKGDIAEGYSVSREKKESFPLTVTSAQKNPTAFYLCASNPQGGQGETQYFGPGTRLLVL.

CDR3 sequence reads: CASSLGGVGGRNTEAFF. The DNA of the CDR3 is TGTGCCAGCAGCTTAGGAGGCGTAGGGGGTCGGAACACTGAAGCTTTCTTT. The chain links TRBV7-8 to TRBJ1-1, with D maybe TRBD1 (6 bases). V was pared by 1 base and J by 1 base, with 16 bases between. The germline gives CDR1 SGHVS, CDR2 FQNEAQ. The CDR3 is 17 residues long.

The chain carries TRBV4-2 and TRBJ1-5; no clear D. Trimming removed 4 bases from V and 0 bases from J, with 10 bases in between. This CDR3 comprises 15 residues. CDR1 and CDR2 from the germline V gene are LGHNA and YNFKEQ. The CDR3 loop reads CASSLIPGSNQPQHF. The CDR3 bases are TGTGCCAGCAGCCTAATTCCAGGTAGCAATCAGCCCCAGCATTTT.

The rearrangement uses TRBV4-2 and TRBJ1-1, with 7 bases identical to TRBD1. The trim removed 4 bases at V and 3 bases at J, leaving 8 bases unmatched. In germline, CDR1 is LGHNA, CDR2 YNFKEQ. This CDR3 comprises 15 residues. The CDR3 DNA follows: TGTGCCAGCAGCCCTAGGACAGGTGACGACACTGAAGCTTTCTTT. Translated, it gives CASSPRTGDDTEAFF.

As DNA, the CDR3 is TGCGCCAGCAGCTTTACAGGGGGCGCAGATTCACCCCTCCACTTT. Protein sequence: CASSFTGGADSPLHF. This chain joins TRBV5-1 and TRBJ1-6; 9 positions match TRBD1. This CDR3 region has 15 residues. After removal of 2 bases from V and 8 bases from J, the junction contained 5 bases not matched to a gene. The germline CDR1 and CDR2 sequences are SGHRS and YFSETQ.

The V and J genes are TRBV2 and TRBJ1-4; no definite D call. This CDR3 contains 13 residues. V lost 1 base and J lost 5, with 5 bases in between. Per the germline V gene, CDR1 is SNHLY and CDR2 is FYNNEI. The CDR3 loop is CASSEGGNEKLFF. The DNA of the CDR3 is TGTGCCAGCAGTGAAGGAGGGAATGAAAAACTGTTTTTT.

The CDR3 loop is CASSSLLAGGRGGETQYF. CDR3 in DNA: TGTGCCAGCAGTTCCCTACTAGCGGGGGGACGAGGGGGAGAGACCCAGTACTTC. The chain joins TRBV27 to TRBJ2-5; TRBD2 aligns across 12 bases. Trimming at V came to 4 bases and at J to 4 bases, leaving 13 bases not matched to a gene. The CDR3 is made up of 18 amino acids. The germline V gene encodes CDR1 MNHEY and CDR2 SMNVEV (reference sequence).

The chain couples TRBV5-1 to TRBJ1-1, with 7 bases matching TRBD1. V was pared by 0 bases and J by 8 bases, with 7 bases of the junction left unmatched. Germline V CDR1 and CDR2: SGHRS, YFSETQ. This CDR3 contains 14 residues. The CDR3 DNA reads as TGCGCCAGCAGCTTGGCGGGCGGGGACAGCGAAGCTTTCTTT. This gives the protein CASSLAGGDSEAFF.

This rearrangement joins TRBV6-1 to TRBJ2-5; D not resolved. The closer fit of TRBJ2-7 to the DNA end suggests the J call may be wrong. Germline V CDR1 and CDR2: MNHNS, SASEGT. CDR3 length equals 18 residues. CDR3 DNA sequence: TGTGCCAGCAGTGAAGGGGTGGGTGGGCGACGGCTCGCCTACGAGCAGTACTTC. Its protein product is CASSEGVGGRRLAYEQYF.